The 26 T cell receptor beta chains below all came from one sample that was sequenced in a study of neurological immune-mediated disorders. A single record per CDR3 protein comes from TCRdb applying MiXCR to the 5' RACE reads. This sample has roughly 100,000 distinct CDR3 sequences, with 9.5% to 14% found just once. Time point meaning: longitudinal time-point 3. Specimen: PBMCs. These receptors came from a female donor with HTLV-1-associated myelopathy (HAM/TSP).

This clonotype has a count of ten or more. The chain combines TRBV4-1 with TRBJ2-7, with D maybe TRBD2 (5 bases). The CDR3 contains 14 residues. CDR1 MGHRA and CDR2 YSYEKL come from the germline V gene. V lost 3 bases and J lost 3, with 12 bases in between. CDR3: CASSQVSGSYEQYF. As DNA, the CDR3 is TGCGCCAGCAGCCAGGTTTCGGGGAGCTACGAGCAGTACTTC.

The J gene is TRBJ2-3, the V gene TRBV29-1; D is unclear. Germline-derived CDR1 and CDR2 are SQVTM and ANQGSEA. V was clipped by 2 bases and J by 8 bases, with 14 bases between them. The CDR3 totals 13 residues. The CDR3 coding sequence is TGCAGCGTTGAATTATCCCTCCTGGGTACGCAGTATTTT. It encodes CSVELSLLGTQYF.

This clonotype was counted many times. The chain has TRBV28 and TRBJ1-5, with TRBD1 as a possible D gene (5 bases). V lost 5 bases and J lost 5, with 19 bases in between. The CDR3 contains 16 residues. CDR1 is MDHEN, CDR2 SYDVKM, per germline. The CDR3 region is CASSPQGQAIYQPQHF. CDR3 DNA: TGTGCCAGCAGTCCCCAGGGTCAAGCCATCTATCAGCCCCAGCATTTT. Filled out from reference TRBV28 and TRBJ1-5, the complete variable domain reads DVKVTQSSRYLVKRTGEKVFLECVQDMDHENMFWYRQDPGLGLRLIYFSYDVKMKEKGDIPEGYSVSREKKERFSLILESASTNQTSMYLCASSPQGQAIYQPQHFGDGTRLSIL.

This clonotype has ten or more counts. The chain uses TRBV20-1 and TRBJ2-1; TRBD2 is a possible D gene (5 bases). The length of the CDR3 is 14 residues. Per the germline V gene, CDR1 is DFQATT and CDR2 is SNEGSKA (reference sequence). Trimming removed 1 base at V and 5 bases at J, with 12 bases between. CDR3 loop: CSARVSGAHNEQFF. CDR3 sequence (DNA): TGCAGTGCTAGAGTCAGCGGAGCTCACAATGAGCAGTTCTTC.

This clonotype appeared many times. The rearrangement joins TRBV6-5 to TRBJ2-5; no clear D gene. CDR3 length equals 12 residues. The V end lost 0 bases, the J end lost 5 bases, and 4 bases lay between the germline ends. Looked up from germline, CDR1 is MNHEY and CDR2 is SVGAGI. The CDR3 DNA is TGTGCCAGCAGTTACTCCAGGGAGACCCAGTACTTC. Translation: CASSYSRETQYF.

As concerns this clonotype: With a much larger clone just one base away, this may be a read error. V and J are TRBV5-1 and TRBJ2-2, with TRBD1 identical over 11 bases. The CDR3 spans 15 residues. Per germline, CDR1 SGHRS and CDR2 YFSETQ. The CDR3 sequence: CDSSKGTGGPGELFF. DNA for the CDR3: TGCGACAGCAGCAAGGGGACAGGGGGTCCCGGGGAGCTGTTTTTT.

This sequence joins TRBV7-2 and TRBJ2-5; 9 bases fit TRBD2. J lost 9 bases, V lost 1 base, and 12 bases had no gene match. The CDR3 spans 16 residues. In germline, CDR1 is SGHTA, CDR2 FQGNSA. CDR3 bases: TGTGCCAGCAGCTTAGATCCCCAGCGGGGGGACCCGGCCCAGTACTTC. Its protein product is CASSLDPQRGDPAQYF.

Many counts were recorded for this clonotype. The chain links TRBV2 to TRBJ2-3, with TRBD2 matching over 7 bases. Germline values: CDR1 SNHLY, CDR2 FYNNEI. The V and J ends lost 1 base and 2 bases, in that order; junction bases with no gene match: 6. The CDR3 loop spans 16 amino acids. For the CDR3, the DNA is TGTGCCAGCAGTGAAGGCCTAGCGGTGGTCACAGATACGCAGTATTTT. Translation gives CASSEGLAVVTDTQYF.

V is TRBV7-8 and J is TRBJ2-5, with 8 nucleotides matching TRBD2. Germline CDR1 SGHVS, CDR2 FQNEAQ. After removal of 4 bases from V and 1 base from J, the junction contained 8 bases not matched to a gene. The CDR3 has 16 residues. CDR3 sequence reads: CASSSHRTSFQETQYF. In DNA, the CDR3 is TGTGCCAGCAGCTCCCATCGGACTAGCTTCCAAGAGACCCAGTACTTC.

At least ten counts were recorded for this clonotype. CDR3 sequence reads: CASSQSSGNTIYF. DNA for the CDR3: TGTGCCAGCAGCCAGAGCTCTGGAAACACCATATATTTT. V gene TRBV7-9 combines with J gene TRBJ1-3; no clear D gene. This CDR3 contains 13 residues. Germline CDR1 SEHNR, CDR2 FQNEAQ (reference sequence). V lost 5 bases and J 0 bases, leaving 5 bases between the germline ends.

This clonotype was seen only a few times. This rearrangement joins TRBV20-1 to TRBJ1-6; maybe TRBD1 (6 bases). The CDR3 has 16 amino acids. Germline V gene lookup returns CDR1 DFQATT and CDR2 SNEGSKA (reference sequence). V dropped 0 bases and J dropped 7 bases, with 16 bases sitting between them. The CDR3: CSARDRSTGRNSPLHF. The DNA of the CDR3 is TGCAGTGCTAGAGATAGGTCAACAGGGAGGAATTCACCCCTCCACTTT.

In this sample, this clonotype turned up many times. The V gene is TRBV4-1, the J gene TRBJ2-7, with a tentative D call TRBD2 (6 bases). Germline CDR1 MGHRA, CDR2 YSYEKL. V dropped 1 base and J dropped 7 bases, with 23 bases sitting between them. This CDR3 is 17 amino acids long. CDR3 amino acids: CASSQAEYGGSYGEQYF. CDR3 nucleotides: TGCGCCAGCAGCCAAGCTGAGTACGGGGGATCCTACGGAGAGCAGTACTTC.

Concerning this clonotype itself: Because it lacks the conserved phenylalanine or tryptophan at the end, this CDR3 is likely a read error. CDR3 sequence: CASSDRDTEAFS. Written as DNA, the CDR3 is TGTGCCAGCAGTGATCGAGACACTGAAGCTTTCTCT. The chain combines TRBV10-1 with TRBJ1-1; D is undetermined. The germline V gene encodes CDR1 WNHNN and CDR2 SYGVQD (reference sequence). The CDR3 has 12 residues.

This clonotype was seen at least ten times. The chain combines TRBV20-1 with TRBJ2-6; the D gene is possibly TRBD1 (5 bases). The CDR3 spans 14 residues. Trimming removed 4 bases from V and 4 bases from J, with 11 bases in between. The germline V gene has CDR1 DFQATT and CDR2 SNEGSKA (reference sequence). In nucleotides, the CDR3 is TGCAGTGCTATCAGGGTGGGAGGGGCCAACGTCCTGACTTTC. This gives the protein CSAIRVGGANVLTF.

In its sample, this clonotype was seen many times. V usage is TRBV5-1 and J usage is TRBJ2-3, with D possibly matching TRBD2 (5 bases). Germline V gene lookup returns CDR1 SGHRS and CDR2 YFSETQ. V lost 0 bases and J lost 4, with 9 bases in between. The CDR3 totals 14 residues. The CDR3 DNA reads TGCGCCAGCAGCTTGGTCCCCGGGGCAGATACGCAGTATTTT. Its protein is CASSLVPGADTQYF.

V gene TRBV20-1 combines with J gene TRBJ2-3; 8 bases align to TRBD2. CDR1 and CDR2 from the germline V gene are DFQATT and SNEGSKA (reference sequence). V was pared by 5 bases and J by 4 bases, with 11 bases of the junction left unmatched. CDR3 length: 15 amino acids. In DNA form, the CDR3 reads TGCAGTGCTGGACCGGGACTAGTTGCGCCAGATACGCAGTATTTT. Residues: CSAGPGLVAPDTQYF.

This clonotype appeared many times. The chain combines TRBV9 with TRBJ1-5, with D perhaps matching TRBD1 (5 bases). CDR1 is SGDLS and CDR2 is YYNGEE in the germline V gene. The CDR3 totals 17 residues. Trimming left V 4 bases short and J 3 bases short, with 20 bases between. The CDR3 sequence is CASSPHPGSNVNQPQHF. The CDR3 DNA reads TGTGCCAGCAGCCCCCATCCAGGGAGTAATGTCAATCAGCCCCAGCATTTT. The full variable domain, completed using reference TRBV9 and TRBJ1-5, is DSGVTQTPKHLITATGQRVTLRCSPRSGDLSVYWYQQSLDQGLQFLIQYYNGEERAKGNILERFSAQQFPDLHSELNLSSLELGDSALYFCASSPHPGSNVNQPQHFGDGTRLSIL.

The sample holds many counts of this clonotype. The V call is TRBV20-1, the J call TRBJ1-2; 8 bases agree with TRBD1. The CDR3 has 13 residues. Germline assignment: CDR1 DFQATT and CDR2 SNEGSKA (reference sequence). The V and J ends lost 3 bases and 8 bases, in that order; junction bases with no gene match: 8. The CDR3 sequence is CSARITGGRGYTF. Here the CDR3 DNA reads TGCAGTGCTAGGATAACAGGGGGGCGAGGCTACACCTTC.

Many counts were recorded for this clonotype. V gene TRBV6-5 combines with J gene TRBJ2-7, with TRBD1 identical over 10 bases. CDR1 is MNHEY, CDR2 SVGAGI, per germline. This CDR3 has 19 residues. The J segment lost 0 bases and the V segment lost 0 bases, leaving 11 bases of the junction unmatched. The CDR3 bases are TGTGCCAGCAGTTACTCGATAATAGGGACAGGGGTCCTCTCCTACGAGCAGTACTTC. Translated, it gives CASSYSIIGTGVLSYEQYF.

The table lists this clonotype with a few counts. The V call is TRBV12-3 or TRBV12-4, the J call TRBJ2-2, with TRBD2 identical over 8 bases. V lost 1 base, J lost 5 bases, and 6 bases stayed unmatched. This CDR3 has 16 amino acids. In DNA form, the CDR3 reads TGTGCCAGCAGTTTAGGATTAGCGGGAAGGACCGGGGAGCTGTTTTTT. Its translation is CASSLGLAGRTGELFF.

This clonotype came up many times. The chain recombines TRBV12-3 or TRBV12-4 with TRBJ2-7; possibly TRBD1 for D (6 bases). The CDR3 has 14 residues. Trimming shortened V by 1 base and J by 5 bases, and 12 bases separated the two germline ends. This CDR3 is CASSLDRETNEQYF. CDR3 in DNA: TGTGCCAGCAGTTTAGACAGGGAGACGAACGAGCAGTACTTC.

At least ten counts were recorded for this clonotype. In DNA form, the CDR3 reads TGTGCCAGCAGCCTAGCCCCGACAGGGGTCCAGCCCCAGCATTTT. Residues: CASSLAPTGVQPQHF. This chain connects TRBV27 to TRBJ1-5; 8 bases align to TRBD1. The junction had 11 bases not matched to a gene; V was cut back by 6 bases and J by 7 bases. CDR1 is MNHEY, CDR2 SMNVEV, per germline (reference sequence). This CDR3 has 15 amino acids.

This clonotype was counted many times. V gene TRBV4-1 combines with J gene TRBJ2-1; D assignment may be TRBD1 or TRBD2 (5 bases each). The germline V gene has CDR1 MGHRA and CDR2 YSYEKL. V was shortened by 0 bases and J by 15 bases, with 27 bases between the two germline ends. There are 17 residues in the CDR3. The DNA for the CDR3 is TGCGCCAGCAGCCAAGATTATGCTGCCCGACAGACCGGAGGTCGGTTCTTC. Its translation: CASSQDYAARQTGGRFF.

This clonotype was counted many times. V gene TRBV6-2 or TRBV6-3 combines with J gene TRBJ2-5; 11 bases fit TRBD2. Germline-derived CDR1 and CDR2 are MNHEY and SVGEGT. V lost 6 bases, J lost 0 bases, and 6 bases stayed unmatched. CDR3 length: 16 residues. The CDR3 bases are TGTGCCAGCAGCCGCGGGACTAGCGGATACCAAGAGACCCAGTACTTC. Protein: CASSRGTSGYQETQYF.

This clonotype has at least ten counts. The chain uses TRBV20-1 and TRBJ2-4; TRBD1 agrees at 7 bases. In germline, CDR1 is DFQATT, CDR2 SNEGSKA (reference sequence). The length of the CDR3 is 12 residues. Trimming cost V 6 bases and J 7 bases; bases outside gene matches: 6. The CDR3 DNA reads TGCAGTGCCCCGGGCAGGGGGAACATTCAGTACTTC. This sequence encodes CSAPGRGNIQYF.

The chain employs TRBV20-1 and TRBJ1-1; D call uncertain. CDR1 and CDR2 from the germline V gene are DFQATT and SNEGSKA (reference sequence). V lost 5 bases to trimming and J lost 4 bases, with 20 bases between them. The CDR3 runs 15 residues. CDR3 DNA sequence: TGCAGTGCTTCTCGACCGGGTGGAACGAGCACTGAAGCTTTCTTT. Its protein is CSASRPGGTSTEAFF.